The sequence of this TCR beta chain was determined in a study of OX40 agonist ivuxolimab in advanced cancers. This table comes from immunoSEQ multiplex PCR, and its TCRdb copy is limited to in-frame clones, with some not included. Of 30,000 to 40,000 clones detected, approximately 80% appear once; the ten largest clones hold around 18%. This CDR3 region has 13 residues. The germline V gene has CDR1 SGHTA and CDR2 FQGNSA. V gave up 3 bases and J gave up 3 bases, with 8 bases separating them. This rearrangement joins TRBV7-2 to TRBJ1-2; a weak D match, TRBD1 (6 bases). The source of this sequence is an adult with an advanced solid tumor such as melanoma, head and neck, liver or kidney cancer. The specimen comprised CD4+ or CD8+ T cells sorted from blood, sampled in a trial of the OX40 agonist ivuxolimab. The CDR3 bases are TGTGCCAGCAGCTTGGCAGGGGACTATGGCTACACCTTC. It codes for CASSLAGDYGYTF. The full variable domain, its missing parts supplied by reference TRBV7-2 and TRBJ1-2, is GAGVSQSPSNKVTEKGKDVELRCDPISGHTALYWYRQSLGQGLEFLIYFQGNSAPDKSGLPSDRFSAERTGGSVSTLTIQRTQQEDSAVYLCASSLAGDYGYTFGSGTRLTVV.